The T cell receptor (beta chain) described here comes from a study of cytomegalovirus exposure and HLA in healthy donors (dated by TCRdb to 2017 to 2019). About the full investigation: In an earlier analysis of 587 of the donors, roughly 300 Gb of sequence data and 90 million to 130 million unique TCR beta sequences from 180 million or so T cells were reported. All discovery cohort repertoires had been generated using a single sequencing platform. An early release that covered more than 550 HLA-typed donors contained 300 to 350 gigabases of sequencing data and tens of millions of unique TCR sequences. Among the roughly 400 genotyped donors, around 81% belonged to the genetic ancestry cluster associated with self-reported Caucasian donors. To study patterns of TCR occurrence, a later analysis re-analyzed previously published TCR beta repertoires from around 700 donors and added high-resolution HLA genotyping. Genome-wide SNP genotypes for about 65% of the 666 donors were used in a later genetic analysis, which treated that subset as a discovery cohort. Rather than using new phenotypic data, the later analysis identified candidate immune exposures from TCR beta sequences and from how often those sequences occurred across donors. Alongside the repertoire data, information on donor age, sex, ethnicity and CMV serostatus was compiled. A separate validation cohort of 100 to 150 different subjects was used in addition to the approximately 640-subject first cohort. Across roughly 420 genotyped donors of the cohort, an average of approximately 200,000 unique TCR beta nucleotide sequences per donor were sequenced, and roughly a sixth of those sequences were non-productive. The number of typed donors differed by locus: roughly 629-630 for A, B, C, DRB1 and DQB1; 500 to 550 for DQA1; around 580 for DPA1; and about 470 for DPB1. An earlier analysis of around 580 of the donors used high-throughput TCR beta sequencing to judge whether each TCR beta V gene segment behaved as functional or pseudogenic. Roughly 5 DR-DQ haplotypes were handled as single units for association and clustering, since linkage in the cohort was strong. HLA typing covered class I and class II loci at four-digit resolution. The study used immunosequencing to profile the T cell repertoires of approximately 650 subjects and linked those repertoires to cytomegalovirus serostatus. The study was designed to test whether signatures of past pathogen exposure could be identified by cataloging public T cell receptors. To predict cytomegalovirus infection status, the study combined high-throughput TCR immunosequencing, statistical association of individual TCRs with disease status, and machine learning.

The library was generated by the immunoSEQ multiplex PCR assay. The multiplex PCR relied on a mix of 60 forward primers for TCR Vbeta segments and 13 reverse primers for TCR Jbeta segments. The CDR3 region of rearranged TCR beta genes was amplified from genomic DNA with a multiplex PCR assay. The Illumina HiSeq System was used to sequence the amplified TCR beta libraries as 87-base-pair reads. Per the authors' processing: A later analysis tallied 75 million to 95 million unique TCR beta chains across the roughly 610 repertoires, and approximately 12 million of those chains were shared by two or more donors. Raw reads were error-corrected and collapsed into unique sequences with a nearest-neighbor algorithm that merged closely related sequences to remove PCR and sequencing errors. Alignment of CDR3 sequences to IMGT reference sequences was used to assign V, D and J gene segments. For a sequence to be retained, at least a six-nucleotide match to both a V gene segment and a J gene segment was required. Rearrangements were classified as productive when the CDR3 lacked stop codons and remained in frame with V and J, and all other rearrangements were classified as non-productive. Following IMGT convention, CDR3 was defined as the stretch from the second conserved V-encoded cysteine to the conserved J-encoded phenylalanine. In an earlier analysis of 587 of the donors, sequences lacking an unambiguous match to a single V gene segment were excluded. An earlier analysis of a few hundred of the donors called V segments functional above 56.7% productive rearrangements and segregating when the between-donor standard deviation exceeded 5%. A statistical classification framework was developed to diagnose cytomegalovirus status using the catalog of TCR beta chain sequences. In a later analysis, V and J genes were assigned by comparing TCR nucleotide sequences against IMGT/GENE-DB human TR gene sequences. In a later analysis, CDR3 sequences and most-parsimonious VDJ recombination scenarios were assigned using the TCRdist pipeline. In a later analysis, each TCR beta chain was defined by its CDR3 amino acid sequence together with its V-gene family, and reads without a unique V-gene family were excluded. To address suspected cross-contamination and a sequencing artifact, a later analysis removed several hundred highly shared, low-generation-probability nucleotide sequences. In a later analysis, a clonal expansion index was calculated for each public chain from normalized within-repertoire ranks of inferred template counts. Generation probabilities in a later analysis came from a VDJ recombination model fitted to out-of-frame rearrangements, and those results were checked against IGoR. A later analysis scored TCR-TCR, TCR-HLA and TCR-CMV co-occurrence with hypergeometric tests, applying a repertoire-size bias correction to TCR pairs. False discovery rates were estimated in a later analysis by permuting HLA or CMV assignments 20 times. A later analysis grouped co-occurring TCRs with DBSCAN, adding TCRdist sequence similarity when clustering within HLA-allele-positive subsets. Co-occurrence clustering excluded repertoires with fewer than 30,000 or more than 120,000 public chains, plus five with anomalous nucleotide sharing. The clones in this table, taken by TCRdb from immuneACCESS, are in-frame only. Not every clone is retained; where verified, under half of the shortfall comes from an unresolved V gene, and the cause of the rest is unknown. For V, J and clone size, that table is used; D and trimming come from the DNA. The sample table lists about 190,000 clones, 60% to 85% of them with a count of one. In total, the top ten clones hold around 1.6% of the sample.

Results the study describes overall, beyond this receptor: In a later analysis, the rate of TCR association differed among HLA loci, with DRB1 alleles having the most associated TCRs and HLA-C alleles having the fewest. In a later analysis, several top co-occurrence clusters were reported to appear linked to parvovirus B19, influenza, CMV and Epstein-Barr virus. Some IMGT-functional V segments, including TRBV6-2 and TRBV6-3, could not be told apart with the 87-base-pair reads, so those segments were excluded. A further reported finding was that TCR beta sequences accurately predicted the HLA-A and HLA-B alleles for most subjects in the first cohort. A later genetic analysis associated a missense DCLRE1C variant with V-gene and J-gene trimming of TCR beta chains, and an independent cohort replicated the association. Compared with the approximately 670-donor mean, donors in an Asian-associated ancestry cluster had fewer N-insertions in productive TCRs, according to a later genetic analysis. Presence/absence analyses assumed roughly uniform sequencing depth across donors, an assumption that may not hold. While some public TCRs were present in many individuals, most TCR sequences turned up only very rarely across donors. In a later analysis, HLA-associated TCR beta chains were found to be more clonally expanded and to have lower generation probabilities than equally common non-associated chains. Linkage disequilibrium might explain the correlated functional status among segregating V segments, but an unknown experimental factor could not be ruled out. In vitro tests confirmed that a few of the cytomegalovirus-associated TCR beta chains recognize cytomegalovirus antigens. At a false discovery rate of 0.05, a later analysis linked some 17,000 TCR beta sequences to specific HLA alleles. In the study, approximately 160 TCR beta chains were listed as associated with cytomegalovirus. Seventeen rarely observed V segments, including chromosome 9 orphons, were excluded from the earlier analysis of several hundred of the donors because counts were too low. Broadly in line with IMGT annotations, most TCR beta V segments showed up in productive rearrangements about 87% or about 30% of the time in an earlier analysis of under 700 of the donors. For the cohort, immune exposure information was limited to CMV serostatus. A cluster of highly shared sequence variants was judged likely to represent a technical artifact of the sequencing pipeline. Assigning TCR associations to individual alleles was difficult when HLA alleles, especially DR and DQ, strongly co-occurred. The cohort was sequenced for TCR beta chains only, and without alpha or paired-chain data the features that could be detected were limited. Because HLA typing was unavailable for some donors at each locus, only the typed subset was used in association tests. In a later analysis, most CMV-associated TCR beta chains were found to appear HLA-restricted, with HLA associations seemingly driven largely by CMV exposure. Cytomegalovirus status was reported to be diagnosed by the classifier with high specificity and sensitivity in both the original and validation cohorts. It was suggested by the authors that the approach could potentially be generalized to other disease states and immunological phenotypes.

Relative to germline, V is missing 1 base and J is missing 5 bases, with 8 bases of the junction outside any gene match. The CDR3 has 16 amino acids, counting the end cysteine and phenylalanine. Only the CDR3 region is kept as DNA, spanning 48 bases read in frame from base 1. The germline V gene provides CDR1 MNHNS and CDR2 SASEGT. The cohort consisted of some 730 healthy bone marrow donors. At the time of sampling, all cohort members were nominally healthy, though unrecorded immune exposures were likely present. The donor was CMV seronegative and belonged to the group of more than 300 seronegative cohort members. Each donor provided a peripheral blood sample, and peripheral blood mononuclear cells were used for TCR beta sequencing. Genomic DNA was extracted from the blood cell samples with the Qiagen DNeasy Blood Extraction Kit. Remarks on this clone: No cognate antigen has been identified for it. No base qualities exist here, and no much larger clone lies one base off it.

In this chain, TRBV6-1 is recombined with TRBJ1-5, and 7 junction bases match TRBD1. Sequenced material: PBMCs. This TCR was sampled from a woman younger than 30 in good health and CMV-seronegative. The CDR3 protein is CASSEDWRGRHQPQHF. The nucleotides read TGTGCCAGCAGTGAAGATTGGAGGGGGCGACATCAGCCCCAGCATTTT.